The present entry profiles one T cell receptor beta chain with its context. Its antigen specificity is not known. The record has no base qualities; no much larger clone is one base away. This entry is derived from a study of identical twins listed by TCRdb under 2016. Describing the broader study: TCR alpha and beta repertoires from monozygotic twins, unrelated adults of various ages and cord blood were deep-sequenced to test whether fetal clonotypes persist. To rule out contamination, the twin experiments were replicated at different times with different library preparation protocols. Paper-wide results and their limitations: Recombination models systematically underestimated out-of-frame TCR alpha sharing in monozygotic twins but agreed with sharing between unrelated individuals. Because the same donors could not be followed over many years, the conclusions relied on cross-sectional statistical analysis. Invariant T cells such as MAIT and iNKT could partly confound zero-insertion analyses, though diverse VJ usage argued against this for most clonotypes. Out-of-frame TCR alpha sequences shared between twins showed an excess of low generation-probability sequences compared with coincidental sharing between unrelated individuals. Fewer insertions were carried by abundant cord blood beta clonotypes, a similar but weaker trend appeared in young adult naive repertoires, and no such trend appeared in memory repertoires. A weaker excess of twin sharing was found in beta out-of-frame sequences because the signal-to-noise ratio was lowered by fewer shared sequences.

Between the V and J ends, shortened by 2 bases and 2 bases respectively, the junction contains 13 bases. The germline V gene (reference sequence) gives CDR1 as DFQATT and CDR2 as SNEGSKA. The CDR3 covers 14 residues, taking in both the cysteine and the phenylalanine. This entry keeps only the CDR3 DNA: 42 bases, framed from base 1. The library was generated by 5' RACE. Sequencing was carried out with an Illumina HiSeq 2000. Template switching introduced a universal primer binding site; the final cDNA contained a unique molecular identifier, enabling accurate counting of TCR cDNA molecules. Specific primers in the conserved constant-segment region were used to synthesize first-strand cDNA for TCR alpha and beta chains. Each cDNA library was double barcoded, with a SMART-Mk sample barcode plus Illumina barcodes, to control for contamination. Two successive PCR steps introduced TruSeq adapter sequences along with Illumina sample barcodes. The TCR alpha and beta cDNA libraries were sequenced on the Illumina HiSeq platform using custom primers. The authors' pipeline ran thus. MiGEC processed the raw reads to extract unique molecular identifiers, while MiXCR was used to determine the CDR3 positions. For each individual, recombination models were inferred using an EM algorithm with the repgenHMM and IGoR tools. Shared clonotype analysis was performed with the tcR package in R, normalizing sharing by the product of cloneset sizes. To study raw recombination without the effects of thymic and clonal selection, out-of-frame nonproductive sequences were analyzed. TCRdb reprocessed the public reads (quality trimming at Q25 with fastp, clone calling with MiXCR) and kept in-frame beta chains. Identical CDR3 protein sequences are pooled into one entry, listed with their most common genes and DNA. The V and J calls were determined by TCRdb, not by the authors. The sample table holds about 660,000 distinct CDR3 sequences, of which 8.6% were seen once. Together, the top ten hold around 0.95% of the sample.

Every donor in the study was a healthy Caucasian. The twin cohort consisted of three pairs of female monozygotic twins, all aged roughly 18 to 29 years. Peripheral blood mononuclear cells were the source from which RNA for the TCR libraries was isolated. The same sample was also studied in work on yellow fever vaccine responses in identical twins. The second investigation adds: According to the authors, the vaccine-induced T cell response in identical twins seemed to be partly convergent and partly specific to each individual. Focusing on identical twins, the study followed the T cell clones that responded to the vaccine, and did so with precision.

The rearrangement combines TRBV20-1 with TRBJ2-7; no D gene can be assigned with confidence. The sequence came from a woman younger than 35 in good health. Sequences were obtained from PBMCs. Here is the DNA: TGCAGTGCTAGATACTGGAAGGTCCCCTACGAGCAGTACTTC. This yields the protein CSARYWKVPYEQYF.